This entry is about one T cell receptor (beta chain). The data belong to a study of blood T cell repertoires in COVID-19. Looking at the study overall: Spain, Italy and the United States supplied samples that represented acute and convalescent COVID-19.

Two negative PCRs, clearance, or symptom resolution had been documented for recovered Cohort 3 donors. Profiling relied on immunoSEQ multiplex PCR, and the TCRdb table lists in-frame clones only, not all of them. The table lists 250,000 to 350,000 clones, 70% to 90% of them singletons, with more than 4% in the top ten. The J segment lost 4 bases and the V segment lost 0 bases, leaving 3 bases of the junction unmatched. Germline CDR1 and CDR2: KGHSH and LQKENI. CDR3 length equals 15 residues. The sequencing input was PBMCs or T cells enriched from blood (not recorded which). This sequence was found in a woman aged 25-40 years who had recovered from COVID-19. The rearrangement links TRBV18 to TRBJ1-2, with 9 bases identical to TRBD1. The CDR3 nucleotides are TGTGCCAGCTCACCACCTAACAGGGGGCCCTATGGCTACACCTTC. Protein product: CASSPPNRGPYGYTF.